The entry that follows covers one T cell receptor beta chain sequence. The sample belongs to a study of control samples from healthy donors and cancer patients. V shed 0 bases and J shed 4 bases, with 15 bases lying between them. The CDR3 has 16 residues. CDR1 is LGHNA and CDR2 is YNFKEQ in the germline V gene. Sequenced by immunoSEQ multiplex PCR; TCRdb stores in-frame clones only, minus some. The data show fewer than 120,000 clones, around nine tenths seen once. The sample consisted of PBMCs. The chain is built from TRBV4-2 and TRBJ1-2; a weak D match, TRBD1 (5 bases). This clonotype originated in a woman aged 55 to 70 with lung cancer. As DNA, the CDR3 is TGTGCCAGCAGCCAAGATAACCGGGACGAACCCTATGGCTACACCTTC. Translated: CASSQDNRDEPYGYTF.